This T cell receptor (beta chain) was recorded in a study of blood T cell repertoires in COVID-19. As for the study in general: PBMCs, B-cell-depleted T cells, or T cells were the source of the cDNA or gDNA that made up the material.

Trimming took 7 bases from V and 6 from J, leaving 15 bases between them. This CDR3 comprises 13 residues. Germline V gene lookup returns CDR1 MNHNY and CDR2 SVGAGI (reference sequence). The repertoire was sequenced with immunoSEQ multiplex PCR; TCRdb's copy has only in-frame clones and lacks some. The data hold about 86,000 clones, with almost 85% observed a single time. This rearrangement joins TRBV6-6 to TRBJ1-1; D remains unclear. The receptor's source is a woman of 80 years or more with acute or convalescent COVID-19. The sequenced material came from peripheral blood. This CDR3 is CASTASVGAEAFF. The CDR3 bases are TGTGCCAGCACCGCCAGCGTAGGTGCTGAAGCTTTCTTT.